These 20 T cell receptor beta chains were all obtained from the same sample, sequenced in a study of cytomegalovirus exposure and HLA in healthy donors. The primer mix had 60 Vbeta and 13 Jbeta primers. TCRdb keeps only in-frame clones here, not all; method: immunoSEQ multiplex PCR. The sample records over 85,000 clones, about 70% being singletons. The sequencing input was PBMCs. These receptors were collected from a female donor in good health and CMV-seronegative.

The gene calls are TRBV5-1 and TRBJ2-6; 8 positions agree with TRBD1. J was trimmed by 3 bases and V by 2 bases; bases with no gene match: 7. The length of the CDR3 is 17 residues. CDR1 SGHRS and CDR2 YFSETQ come from the germline V gene. The CDR3 region has the DNA TGCGCCAGCAGCTTAAGTGCAGGGGGCTATGGGGCCAACGTCCTGACTTTC. Its protein is CASSLSAGGYGANVLTF.

The V gene is TRBV11-1, the J gene TRBJ2-3; D not resolved. V was clipped by 2 bases and J by 4 bases, with 13 bases between them. Germline-derived CDR1 and CDR2 are SGHAT and FQDESV (reference sequence). This CDR3 region has 15 residues. DNA of the CDR3: TGTGCCAGCAGCTTACAGCGAGTAGGCGCAGATACGCAGTATTTT. Translation: CASSLQRVGADTQYF.

For this clone: A junction end diverges from the germline sequence, so it may reflect a read error. The rearrangement joins TRBV7-7 to TRBJ2-2; TRBD2 matches 13 bases. The germline gives CDR1 SSHAT, CDR2 FNYEAQ (reference sequence). This CDR3 is built from 19 residues. The CDR3 DNA follows: TGTGCTAGCAGCTTATATCCGGGACTAGCGGGAATGAACACCGGGGAGCTGTTTTTT. Amino acids: CASSLYPGLAGMNTGELFF.

The chain employs TRBV27 and TRBJ1-2; 7 bases fit TRBD1. This CDR3 is built from 13 residues. The J segment lost 8 bases and the V segment lost 5 bases, leaving 8 bases of the junction unmatched. The germline V gene encodes CDR1 MNHEY and CDR2 SMNVEV (reference sequence). The DNA for the CDR3 is TGTGCCAGCAGTCACAGGGGATTAGGGGGCTACACCTTC. It yields the protein CASSHRGLGGYTF.

This clone came up once. The chain uses TRBV14 and TRBJ2-3; D may be TRBD2 (6 bases). CDR1 SGHDN and CDR2 FVKESK come from the germline V gene. Trimming stripped 1 base from V and 6 bases from J, with 11 bases between. This CDR3 has 14 residues. The CDR3 sequence: CASSQVIGRDTQYF. The CDR3 DNA is TGTGCCAGCAGCCAAGTCATTGGGAGGGATACGCAGTATTTT.

This chain links TRBV19 with TRBJ1-3; TRBD1 might be the D (5 bases). Trimming removed 3 bases from V and 2 bases from J, with 11 bases in between. The CDR3 runs 15 residues. CDR1 and CDR2 from the germline V gene are LNHDA and SQIVND (reference sequence). The DNA of the CDR3 is TGTGCCAGTAGTATCGGGGGGTCAGCTGGAAACACCATATATTTT. Translation: CASSIGGSAGNTIYF. Looking up the rest from reference TRBV19 and TRBJ1-3 gives the full variable domain: DGGITQSPKYLFRKEGQNVTLSCEQNLNHDAMYWYRQDPGQGLRLIYYSQIVNDFQKGDIAEGYSVSREKKESFPLTVTSAQKNPTAFYLCASSIGGSAGNTIYFGEGSWLTVV.

V gene TRBV7-2 combines with J gene TRBJ1-1; maybe TRBD1 (6 bases). The V and J ends lost 3 bases and 6 bases respectively, with 11 bases between them. Germline V gives CDR1 SGHTA, CDR2 FQGNSA. The CDR3 covers 13 residues. The CDR3 region has the DNA TGTGCCAGCAGCTTGGGGGGGCGCGCTGAAGCTTTCTTT. Its protein product is CASSLGGRAEAFF.

The gene calls are TRBV25-1 and TRBJ2-5; the D gene is possibly TRBD2 (5 bases). Trimming took off 7 bases at V and 7 bases at J, with 22 bases between the two ends. CDR1 and CDR2 (germline): MGHDK, SYGVNS. This CDR3 is 15 amino acids long. CDR3 coding DNA: TGTGCCAGCAACAGCGAGAGGGCCGATCCCCGGACCCAGTACTTC. Amino acid sequence: CASNSERADPRTQYF.

V is TRBV27 and J is TRBJ1-5; D call uncertain. The CDR3 extends over 14 amino acids. V was clipped by 2 bases and J by 7 bases, with 12 bases between them. Germline loops: CDR1 MNHEY, CDR2 SMNVEV (reference sequence). CDR3 sequence (DNA): TGTGCCAGCAGTTTAATACGCGGAAGCCAGCCCCAGCATTTT. Its translation: CASSLIRGSQPQHF.

The chain uses TRBV29-1 and TRBJ2-5, with D maybe TRBD1 (5 bases). The germline CDR1 and CDR2 sequences are SQVTM and ANQGSEA. Trimming removed 2 bases from V and 5 bases from J, with 12 bases in between. The CDR3 extends over 13 amino acids. The CDR3 coding sequence is TGCAGCGTTGAATTCCAGGGTCGGGAGACCCAGTACTTC. Translated, it gives CSVEFQGRETQYF.

The chain couples TRBV6-1 to TRBJ1-4; D remains unclear. V gave up 4 bases and J gave up 7 bases, with 19 bases separating them. CDR3 length equals 16 residues. Germline loops: CDR1 MNHNS, CDR2 SASEGT. The CDR3 sequence: CASSGKGWATVEKLFF. The DNA of the CDR3 is TGTGCCAGCAGTGGAAAAGGTTGGGCCACTGTTGAAAAACTGTTTTTT.

In its sample, this clone ranks as medium-sized. One junction end disagrees with the germline gene, perhaps due to a read error. The chain joins TRBV2 to TRBJ2-7; TRBD1 might be the D (6 bases). The CDR3 is made up of 13 amino acids. Looked up from germline, CDR1 is SNHLY and CDR2 is FYNNEI. The CDR3 protein is CASSEGARGHRDF. The CDR3 DNA reads as TGTGCCAGCAGTGAGGGGGCTAGAGGACATAGGGACTTC.

As regards this clone: A junction boundary mismatches the germline segment, possibly from a read error. The chain recombines TRBV7-7 with TRBJ1-3; tentative D call: TRBD1 (6 bases). CDR3 length equals 16 residues. From germline, CDR1 is SSHAT and CDR2 FNYEAQ (reference sequence). The CDR3 DNA sequence: TGTGCTAGCAGCACTCCGGACAGATTCTCTGGAAACACCATATATTTT. Encoded protein: CASSTPDRFSGNTIYF.

This chain joins TRBV4-1 and TRBJ1-2; tentatively, D is TRBD1 (6 bases). The CDR3 has 19 residues. The V end lost 5 bases, the J end lost 0 bases, and 25 bases lay between the germline ends. The germline V gene has CDR1 MGHRA and CDR2 YSYEKL. The CDR3 reads CASSKIPGTLPNPNYGYTF. The CDR3 region has the DNA TGCGCCAGCAGCAAAATTCCCGGGACACTCCCCAATCCTAACTATGGCTACACCTTC.

J is TRBJ2-2 and V is TRBV7-3, with D possibly TRBD1 on 5 matching bases. The CDR3 length is 17 residues. Trimming pared 0 bases from V and 1 base from J, leaving 12 bases between. The germline CDR1 and CDR2 sequences are SGHTA and FQGTGA. The CDR3 sequence: CASSLTGPRLNTGELFF. CDR3 nucleotides: TGTGCCAGCAGCTTAACGGGGCCCAGACTGAACACCGGGGAGCTGTTTTTT.

The V gene is TRBV4-2, the J gene TRBJ2-1; 11 nucleotides line up with TRBD2. The CDR3 is made up of 16 amino acids. The J segment lost 7 bases and the V segment lost 2 bases, leaving 7 bases of the junction unmatched. Germline loops: CDR1 LGHNA, CDR2 YNFKEQ. CDR3 sequence: CASSQQMTSGINEQFF. In DNA form, the CDR3 reads TGTGCCAGCAGCCAACAAATGACTAGCGGGATTAATGAGCAGTTCTTC.

Only a few counts were recorded for this clone. V gene TRBV27 combines with J gene TRBJ1-2; D may be TRBD1 (6 bases). Trimming removed 2 bases from V and 0 bases from J, with 16 bases in between. The CDR3 runs to 17 residues. Germline V CDR1 and CDR2: MNHEY, SMNVEV (reference sequence). CDR3 sequence: CASSLEGGAGANYGYTF. The CDR3 DNA reads as TGTGCCAGCAGTTTAGAGGGGGGGGCCGGGGCTAACTATGGCTACACCTTC.

The chain is built from TRBV13 and TRBJ2-7, with 7 bases identical to TRBD1. J gave up 6 bases and V 2 bases, and 7 bases lay outside the gene matches. This CDR3 spans 14 amino acids. CDR1 PRHDT and CDR2 FYEKMQ come from the germline V gene (reference sequence). This chain's CDR3 is CASSLRTGVGEQYF. DNA of the CDR3: TGTGCCAGCAGCTTAAGAACAGGGGTCGGCGAGCAGTACTTC.

The genes are TRBV19 and TRBJ2-2; 9 bases align to TRBD2. The CDR3 sequence is 14 residues long. The J segment lost 7 bases and the V segment lost 7 bases, leaving 7 bases of the junction unmatched. Germline CDR1 LNHDA, CDR2 SQIVND (reference sequence). CDR3 in DNA: TGTGCCAGTATCGCTAGCGGGGTGGGCGGGGAGCTGTTTTTT. Residues: CASIASGVGGELFF.

This clone was seen more than once but under ten times. Here the CDR3 reads CASSYGRGLDQPQHF. CDR3 in DNA: TGTGCCAGCAGTTACGGCAGGGGGCTGGATCAGCCCCAGCATTTT. The rearrangement links TRBV6-6 to TRBJ1-5, with TRBD1 identical over 8 bases. Trimming cost V 2 bases and J 5 bases; bases outside gene matches: 5. The CDR3 runs 15 residues. Germline V lookup: CDR1 MNHNY, CDR2 SVGAGI (reference sequence).